The present entry profiles one TCR beta chain with its context. This record belongs to a study of control samples from healthy donors and cancer patients. Per germline, CDR1 MNHEY and CDR2 SMNVEV (reference sequence). Trimming took off 7 bases at V and 5 bases at J, with 21 bases between the two ends. The CDR3 sequence is 16 residues long. Generated by immunoSEQ multiplex PCR, the TCRdb table keeps only in-frame clones and is missing some. The table shows some 140,000 clones, with just under 95% occurring only once. The J gene is TRBJ2-1, the V gene TRBV27; D is ambiguous. Sequencing used blood. This TCR was sampled from a man aged 25-40 years in good health. For the CDR3, the DNA is TGTGCCAGCAACAAAAACCCCTCGGCGAGAGACAATGAGCAGTTCTTC. It yields the protein CASNKNPSARDNEQFF.